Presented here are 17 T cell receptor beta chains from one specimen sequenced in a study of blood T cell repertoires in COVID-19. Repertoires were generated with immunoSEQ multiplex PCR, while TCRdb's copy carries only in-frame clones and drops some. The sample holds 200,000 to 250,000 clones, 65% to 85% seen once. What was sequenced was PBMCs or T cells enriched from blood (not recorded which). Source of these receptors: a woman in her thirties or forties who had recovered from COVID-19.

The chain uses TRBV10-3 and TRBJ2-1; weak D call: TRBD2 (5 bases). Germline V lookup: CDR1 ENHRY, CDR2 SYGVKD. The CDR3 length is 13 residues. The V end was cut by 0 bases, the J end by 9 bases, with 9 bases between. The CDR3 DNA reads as TGTGCCATCAGTGAGTCTGTGGGAGTTGAGCAGTTCTTC. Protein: CAISESVGVEQFF.

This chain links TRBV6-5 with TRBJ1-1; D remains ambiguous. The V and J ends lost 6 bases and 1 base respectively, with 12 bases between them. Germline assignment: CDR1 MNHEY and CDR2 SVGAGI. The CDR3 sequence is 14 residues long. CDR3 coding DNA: TGTGCCAGCAGGAAACTTAGTGGGAACACTGAAGCTTTCTTT. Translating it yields CASRKLSGNTEAFF.

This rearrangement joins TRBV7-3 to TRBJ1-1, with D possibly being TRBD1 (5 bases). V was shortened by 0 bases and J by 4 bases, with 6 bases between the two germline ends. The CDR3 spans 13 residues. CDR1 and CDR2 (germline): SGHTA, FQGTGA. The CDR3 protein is CASSLTGGTEAFF. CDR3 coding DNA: TGTGCCAGCAGCTTAACCGGGGGCACTGAAGCTTTCTTT. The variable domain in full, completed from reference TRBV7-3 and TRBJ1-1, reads GAGVSQTPSNKVTEKGKYVELRCDPISGHTALYWYRQSLGQGPEFLIYFQGTGAADDSGLPNDRFFAVRPEGSVSTLKIQRTERGDSAVYLCASSLTGGTEAFFGQGTRLTVV.

Written as DNA, the CDR3 is TGTGCCAGCAGCCACCCCGGACAGGAGGACTATGGCTACACCTTC. This sequence encodes CASSHPGQEDYGYTF. The V gene is TRBV5-4, the J gene TRBJ1-2; 7 bases match TRBD1. The CDR3 runs to 15 residues. The junction had 9 bases not matched to a gene; V was cut back by 4 bases and J by 3 bases. The germline gives CDR1 SGHNT, CDR2 YYREEE (reference sequence).

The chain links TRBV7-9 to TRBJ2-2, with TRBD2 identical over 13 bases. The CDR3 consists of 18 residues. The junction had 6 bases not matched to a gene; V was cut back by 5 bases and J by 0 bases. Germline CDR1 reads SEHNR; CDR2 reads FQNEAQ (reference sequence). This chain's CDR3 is CASSTGTSGNANTGELFF. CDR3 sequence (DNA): TGTGCCAGCAGCACCGGGACTAGCGGGAACGCGAACACCGGGGAGCTGTTTTTT.

The CDR3 DNA reads as TGTGCCAGCAACGTGGGACTAGCTGCCTACGAGCAGTACTTC. Its translation is CASNVGLAAYEQYF. This chain joins TRBV5-5 and TRBJ2-7; TRBD2 aligns across 9 bases. V lost 6 bases and J lost 2; bases outside the gene matches: 6. This CDR3 comprises 14 residues. Germline loops: CDR1 SGHKS, CDR2 YYEKEE (reference sequence).

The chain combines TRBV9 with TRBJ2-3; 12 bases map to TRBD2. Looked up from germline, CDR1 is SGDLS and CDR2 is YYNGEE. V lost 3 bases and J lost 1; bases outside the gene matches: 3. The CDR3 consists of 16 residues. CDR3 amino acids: CASSGTSGTRTDTQYF. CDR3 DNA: TGTGCCAGCAGCGGGACTAGCGGGACACGCACAGATACGCAGTATTTT.

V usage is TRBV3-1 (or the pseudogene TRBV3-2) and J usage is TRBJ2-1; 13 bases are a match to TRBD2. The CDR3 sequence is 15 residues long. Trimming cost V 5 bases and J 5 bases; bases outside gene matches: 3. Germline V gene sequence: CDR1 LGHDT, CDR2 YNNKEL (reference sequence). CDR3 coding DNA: TGTGCCAGCAGCAACGGACTAGCGGGAGACAATGAGCAGTTCTTC. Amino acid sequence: CASSNGLAGDNEQFF.

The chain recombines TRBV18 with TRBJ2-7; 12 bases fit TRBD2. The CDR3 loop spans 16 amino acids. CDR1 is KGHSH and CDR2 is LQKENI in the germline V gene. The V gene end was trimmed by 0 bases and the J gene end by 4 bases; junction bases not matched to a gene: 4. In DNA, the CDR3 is TGTGCCAGCTCACCACCGACTAGCGGGAGAGCTTACGAGCAGTACTTC. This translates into CASSPPTSGRAYEQYF.

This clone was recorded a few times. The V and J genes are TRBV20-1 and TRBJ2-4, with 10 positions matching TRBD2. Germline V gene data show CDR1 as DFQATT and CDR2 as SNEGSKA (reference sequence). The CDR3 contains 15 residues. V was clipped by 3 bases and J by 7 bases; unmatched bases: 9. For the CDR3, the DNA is TGCAGTGCTAGTGAGCGGGAGGGCCTCCGGAACATTCAGTACTTC. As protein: CSASEREGLRNIQYF.

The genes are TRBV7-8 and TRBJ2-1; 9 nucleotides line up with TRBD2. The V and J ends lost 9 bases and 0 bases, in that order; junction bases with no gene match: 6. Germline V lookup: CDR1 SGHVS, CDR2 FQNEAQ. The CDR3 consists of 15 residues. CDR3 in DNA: TGTGCCAGTAGGGCGGGAGGGCCCTCCTACAATGAGCAGTTCTTC. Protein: CASRAGGPSYNEQFF.

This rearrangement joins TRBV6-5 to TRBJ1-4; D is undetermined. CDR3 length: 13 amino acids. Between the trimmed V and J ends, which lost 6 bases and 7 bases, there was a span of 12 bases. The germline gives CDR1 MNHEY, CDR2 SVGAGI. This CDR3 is CASSADKTEKLFF. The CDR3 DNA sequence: TGTGCCAGCAGCGCCGACAAGACTGAAAAACTGTTTTTT.

CDR3 sequence reads: CASRESIPRGRSSPLHF. The CDR3 coding sequence is TGTGCCAGCAGAGAAAGCATACCGAGGGGGCGGTCATCGCCCCTCCACTTT. The V call is TRBV2, the J call TRBJ1-6; TRBD1 matches 7 bases. CDR1 is SNHLY, CDR2 FYNNEI, per germline. Trimming took 6 bases from V and 13 from J; bases not matched to a gene: 21. The CDR3 runs 17 residues.

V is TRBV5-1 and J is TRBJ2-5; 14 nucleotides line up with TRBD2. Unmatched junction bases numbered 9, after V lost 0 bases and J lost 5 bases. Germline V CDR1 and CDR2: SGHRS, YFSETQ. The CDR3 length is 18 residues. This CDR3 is CASSLAGLAGAVGETQYF. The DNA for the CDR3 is TGCGCCAGCAGCTTGGCGGGACTAGCGGGAGCGGTCGGGGAGACCCAGTACTTC.

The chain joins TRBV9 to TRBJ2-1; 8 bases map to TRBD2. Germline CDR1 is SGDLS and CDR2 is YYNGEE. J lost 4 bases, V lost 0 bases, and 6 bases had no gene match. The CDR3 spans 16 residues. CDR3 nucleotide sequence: TGTGCCAGCAGCGTAGCTGGACGCGGGGGGTACAATGAGCAGTTCTTC. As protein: CASSVAGRGGYNEQFF.

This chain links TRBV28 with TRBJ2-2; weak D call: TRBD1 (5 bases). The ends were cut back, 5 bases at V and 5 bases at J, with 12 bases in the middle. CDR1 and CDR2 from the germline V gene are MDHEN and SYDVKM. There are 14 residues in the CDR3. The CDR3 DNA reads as TGTGCCAGCAGTAGGGGTGGGCTAACCGGGGAGCTGTTTTTT. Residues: CASSRGGLTGELFF.

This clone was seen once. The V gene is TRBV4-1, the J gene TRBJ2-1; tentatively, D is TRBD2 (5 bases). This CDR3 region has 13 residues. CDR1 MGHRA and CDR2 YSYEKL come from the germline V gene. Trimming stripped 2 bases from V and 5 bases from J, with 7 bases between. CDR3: CASSQLANNEQFF. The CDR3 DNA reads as TGCGCCAGCAGCCAACTAGCAAACAATGAGCAGTTCTTC.